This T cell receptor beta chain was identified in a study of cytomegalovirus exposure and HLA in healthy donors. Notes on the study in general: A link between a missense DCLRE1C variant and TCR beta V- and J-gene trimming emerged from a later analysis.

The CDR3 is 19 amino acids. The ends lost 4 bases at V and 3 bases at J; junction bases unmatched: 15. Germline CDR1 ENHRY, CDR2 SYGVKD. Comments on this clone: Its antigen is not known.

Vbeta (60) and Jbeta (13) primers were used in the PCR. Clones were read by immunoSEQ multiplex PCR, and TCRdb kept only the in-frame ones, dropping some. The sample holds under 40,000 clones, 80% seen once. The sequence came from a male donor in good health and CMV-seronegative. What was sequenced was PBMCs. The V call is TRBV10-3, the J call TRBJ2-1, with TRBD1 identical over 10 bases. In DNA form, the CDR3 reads TGTGCCATCAGTGGGGAAGGACAGGGGGTAACTATTAGCTACAATGAGCAGTTCTTC. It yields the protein CAISGEGQGVTISYNEQFF.